These T cell receptor beta chains were read from a single sample in a study of T cell repertoires in cytomegalovirus infection. TCRdb analysed the reads with MiXCR anew, one entry per CDR3 protein. The top ten clones hold over 3.5% of a sample with around 300,000 distinct CDR3 sequences, more than 8% of them seen once. The sequenced material came from PBMCs. These receptors originate from a human donor in good health (CMV status not recorded). Some clones in this sample may be carry-over from other donors' samples. CDR3s include the opening cysteine and the closing phenylalanine or tryptophan. The D gene is left open where the match is weak. Where a row states a size, it is once, few, many or the class of an expanded clone; other rows omit it.

>TRBJ2-7|many|-|TRBV7-2
TGTGCCAGCAGCTTAGATAGGCCCTACGAGCAGTACTTC
CASSLDRPYEQYF
>TRBJ2-6|-|-|TRBV29-1
TGCAGCGTGCCGTCCGGGGCCAACGTCCTGACTTTC
CSVPSGANVLTF
>TRBJ1-1|many|-|TRBV4-3
TGCGCCAGCAGCCAAGTCTTGGGTCAGGAAGCTTTCTTT
CASSQVLGQEAFF
>TRBJ2-7|-|TRBD1|TRBV7-9
TGTGCCAGCAGATCCTACCCCGGGACAGACGTTTTAGACGAGCAGTACTTC
CASRSYPGTDVLDEQYF
>TRBJ2-1|-|-|TRBV20-1
TGCAGTGCTAGAGCGGGGAGACAGCCCCCCCGCAATGAGCAGTTCTTC
CSARAGRQPPRNEQFF
>TRBJ1-6|-|TRBD1|TRBV4-2
TGTGCCAGCAGCCAAGAAAATCTGAAGGGGGCGAGCTCCTATAATTCACCCCTCCACTTT
CASSQENLKGASSYNSPLHF
>TRBJ1-5|-|-|TRBV29-1
TGCAGCGTCGTCTTCCAGGGAATTGGGAATCAGCCCCAGCATTTT
CSVVFQGIGNQPQHF
>TRBJ1-1|-|-|TRBV20-1
TGCAGTGCTAGAGTCATAGTCCCCCTTTTGGGCGCTTTCTTT
CSARVIVPLLGAFF
>TRBJ2-7|few|TRBD2|TRBV20-1
TGCAGTGCGAGACTAGCGCAGCACGAGCAGTACTTC
CSARLAQHEQYF
>TRBJ1-3|many|-|TRBV20-1
TGCAGTGCTAGCGATCTATCTGGAAACACCATATATTTT
CSASDLSGNTIYF
>TRBJ1-1|many|-|TRBV20-1
TGCAGTGCTAGAGATCGGAAGGGGGGCTGGAACACTGAAGCTTTCTTT
CSARDRKGGWNTEAFF
>TRBJ2-7|-|-|TRBV7-2
TGTGCCAGCAGCACCTTGACGGGTTCCTACGAGCAGTACTTT
CASSTLTGSYEQYF
>TRBJ2-5|many|-|TRBV12-3/TRBV12-4
TGTGCCAGCAGTACTTCTGGGGGAGAAGAGACCCAGTACTTC
CASSTSGGEETQYF
>TRBJ1-5|few|-|TRBV28
TGTGCCAGCAGCATCCTGAGGGACAATCAGCCCCAGCATTTT
CASSILRDNQPQHF
>TRBJ2-2|many|TRBD2|TRBV14
TGTGCCAGCAGCCAAGGGACTAGCGGGATTACCGGGGAGCTGTTTTTT
CASSQGTSGITGELFF
>TRBJ2-7|few|TRBD2|TRBV20-1
TGCAGTGCTAGAGACTCCACTAGCGGGAGGTCGGCCTTCGGCGAGCAGTACTTC
CSARDSTSGRSAFGEQYF
>TRBJ1-1|many|-|TRBV9
TGTGCCAGCAGCGTAGAAATCCAGGACACTGAAGCTTTCTTT
CASSVEIQDTEAFF
>TRBJ1-1|many|-|TRBV7-8
TGTGCCAGCAGCTTAAACACGGGACTCTTGCCGACTGAAGCTTTCTTT
CASSLNTGLLPTEAFF
>TRBJ2-7|-|-|TRBV28
TGTGCCAGCAGGGAGTTGGACGGGGAGCAGTACTTC
CASRELDGEQYF
>TRBJ2-5|-|-|TRBV6-6
TGTGCCAGCAGTTACTCGTTCTTCCAAGAGACCCAGTACTTC
CASSYSFFQETQYF
>TRBJ1-4|-|TRBD1|TRBV28
TGTGCCAGCAGGTCGACAGGGTCGTATGAAAAACTGTTTTTT
CASRSTGSYEKLFF
>TRBJ2-5|-|-|TRBV19
TGTGCCAGTAGTATAGAAACAGCTGCCGAGACCCAGTACTTC
CASSIETAAETQYF
>TRBJ2-2|few|TRBD2|TRBV11-2
TGTGCCAGCAGGAAACTAGCGAGGAACACCGGGGAGCTGTTTTTT
CASRKLARNTGELFF
>TRBJ2-3|-|TRBD1|TRBV14
TGTGCCAGCAGCCAAGTCAGGGGGTTATCAGATACGCAGTATTTT
CASSQVRGLSDTQYF
>TRBJ1-1|few|-|TRBV7-8
TGTGCCAGCAGCTCTCGAAGCATTGGCAGCACTGAAGCTTTCTTT
CASSSRSIGSTEAFF
>TRBJ2-1|many|TRBD2|TRBV28
TGTGCCAGCAGTTCGCCTTTTGGGACTAGCGGGGGTCACAATGAGCAGTTCTTC
CASSSPFGTSGGHNEQFF
>TRBJ2-5|-|TRBD2|TRBV20-1
TGCAGTGCTAGTGGACTAGCGGGAGGTGGAGAGACCCAGTACTTC
CSASGLAGGGETQYF
>TRBJ1-6|few|-|TRBV19
TGTGCCAGTAGTATGGGGAGAGATAATTCACCCCTCCACTTT
CASSMGRDNSPLHF
>TRBJ2-7|-|TRBD2|TRBV5-4
TGTGCCAGCAGCCGAATGACTAGCGGGGGGATCGAGCAGTACTTC
CASSRMTSGGIEQYF
>TRBJ1-2|-|TRBD1|TRBV5-4
TGTGCCAGCAGCTACGGACAGGGTAACATCTATGGCTACACCTTC
CASSYGQGNIYGYTF
>TRBJ1-4|many|-|TRBV11-2
TGTGCCAGCAGCTTAGGGACAAGTAATGAAAAACTGTTTTTT
CASSLGTSNEKLFF
>TRBJ1-6|many|-|TRBV20-1
TGCAGTGCTAGAGACGGCAGGGGTTGGAGTAATTCACCCCTCCACTTT
CSARDGRGWSNSPLHF
>TRBJ2-7|-|TRBD1|TRBV9
TGTGCCAGCAGCGTAGACAGGGGTCGCGAGCAGTACTTC
CASSVDRGREQYF
>TRBJ2-7|-|-|TRBV25-1
TGTGCCAGCAGAGACTCTACGGAGCAGTACTTC
CASRDSTEQYF
>TRBJ2-2|few|-|TRBV7-9
TGTGCCAGCAGCTTATTCAGCCCCGGGGAGCTGTTTTTT
CASSLFSPGELFF
>TRBJ1-5|few|-|TRBV4-3
TGCGCCAGCAGCCACCAGAGCGGTCCCAATCAGCCCCAGCATTTT
CASSHQSGPNQPQHF
>TRBJ2-7|-|-|TRBV12-3/TRBV12-4
TGTGCCAGCAGTCCAGGCCTGGTAAAGCAGTACTTC
CASSPGLVKQYF
>TRBJ2-3|-|TRBD2|TRBV11-1
TGTGCCAGCAGCTTAGCGAACCTAGCGGGGCTCACAGATACGCAGTATTTT
CASSLANLAGLTDTQYF
>TRBJ2-4|-|-|TRBV2
TGTGCCAGCAGTGGAATAACAGTAGGCGCTCAGTACTTC
CASSGITVGAQYF
>TRBJ1-2|many|TRBD1|TRBV6-2/TRBV6-3
TGTGCCAGCAGTTACCGGGAGACAGGGGGCATCGGCTATGGCTACACCTTC
CASSYRETGGIGYGYTF
>TRBJ2-1|few|TRBD1|TRBV10-3
TGTGCCATCAGTGATCCGAAGGGGGCCCCATATGAGGAGCAGTTCTTC
CAISDPKGAPYEEQFF
>TRBJ2-4|-|-|TRBV19
TGTGCCAGTAGTATCGGAAACAAAAACATTCAGTACTTC
CASSIGNKNIQYF
>TRBJ2-7|-|TRBD1|TRBV10-3
TGTGCCATCGGCCTAACCGGGACAGGGGGCTTCTACGAGCAGTACTTC
CAIGLTGTGGFYEQYF
>TRBJ2-1|-|-|TRBV7-4
TGTGCCAGCAGTTCTTCCCGCCTAGGCGCGCGTTCCAATGAGCAGTTCTTC
CASSSSRLGARSNEQFF
>TRBJ2-5|-|-|TRBV11-2
TGTGCCAGCAGCTTAGCTAACGTAGAGACCCAGTACTTC
CASSLANVETQYF
>TRBJ2-7|-|TRBD2|TRBV10-3
TGTGCCATCAGTGAGTGGCTAGCGGGAGAGCCAACCTACGAGCAGTACTTC
CAISEWLAGEPTYEQYF
>TRBJ2-7|few|TRBD1|TRBV27
TGTGCCAGCAGAATACAGGGGGCGGCGGAGCAGTACTTC
CASRIQGAAEQYF
>TRBJ1-2|many|-|TRBV28
TGTGCCAGCACCCCAAAGCCCGGCGGCTACACCTTC
CASTPKPGGYTF
>TRBJ2-1|many|-|TRBV7-2
TGTGCCAGCAGAATCCGGACTTCCCCCAAATCCTACAATGAGCAGTTCTTC
CASRIRTSPKSYNEQFF
>TRBJ2-1|many|-|TRBV7-2
TGTGCCAGCAGCTTAGGGGGGCAATCCTACAATGAGCAGTTCTTC
CASSLGGQSYNEQFF
>TRBJ1-4|-|TRBD1|TRBV2
TGTGCCGGCTGGAGGGGACAGGGGAAAGAAAAACTGTTTTTT
CAGWRGQGKEKLFF
>TRBJ1-5|few|TRBD1|TRBV30
TGTGCCTGGACCCCAGGGGGCGCGTATCAGCCCCAGCATTTT
CAWTPGGAYQPQHF
>TRBJ1-1|many|TRBD1|TRBV7-2
TGTGCCAGCAGCCAGGGGGGCCGAACGATGAACACTGAAGCTTTCTTT
CASSQGGRTMNTEAFF
>TRBJ1-1|few|-|TRBV10-1
TGCGCCAGCAGACAAGGATTGAACACTGAAGCTTTCTTT
CASRQGLNTEAFF
>TRBJ2-3|many|-|TRBV28
TGTGCCAGCAGTCCCACAGGGCGGGAGTTTGCAGATACGCAGTATTTT
CASSPTGREFADTQYF
>TRBJ2-1|-|-|TRBV28
TGTGCCACCACCGGGGGGCTCCTTCGGGATGAGCAGTTCTTC
CATTGGLLRDEQFF
>TRBJ2-7|-|-|TRBV3-1
TGTGCCAGCAGCCCCCCGGGGGGAGGGGGTGTATACGAGCAGTACTTC
CASSPPGGGGVYEQYF
>TRBJ2-1|-|TRBD2|TRBV19
TGTGCCAGTAGTACAACTAGCGGGAGATACAATGAGCAGTTCTTC
CASSTTSGRYNEQFF